Listed below are T cell receptor beta chains from one sample, sequenced in a study of PD-1 blockade in classical Hodgkin lymphoma. Data came from immunoSEQ multiplex PCR; TCRdb stores just in-frame clones and leaves some out. The table shows around 29,000 clones, with about 82% occurring only once. Sequences were derived from CD4+ T cells from blood, sampled before the fourth cycle of nivolumab. Receptors originate from a human donor with classical Hodgkin lymphoma. Both conserved end residues are part of each CDR3. D genes are given only for firm matches. Some rows mark clone size as missing; the rest say once, few, many or name a class of expanded clone.

abundance,j_gene,v_gene,d_gene,CDR3aa,CDR3nt
.,TRBJ1-1,TRBV5-5,.,CASSLTTRNTEAFF,TGTGCCAGCAGCTTGACAACAAGGAACACTGAAGCTTTCTTT
.,TRBJ1-4,TRBV5-6,.,CASSLGTDLVATNEKLFF,TGTGCCAGCAGCTTGGGGACCGATCTAGTTGCAACTAATGAAAAACTGTTTTTT
.,TRBJ2-7,TRBV5-1,.,CASSSDGQSSYEQYF,TGCGCCAGCAGCTCGGATGGACAGAGCTCCTACGAGCAGTACTTC
.,TRBJ1-2,TRBV5-1,TRBD1,CASSLAPGQYQGFDGYTF,TGCGCCAGCAGCTTGGCCCCGGGACAGTATCAGGGTTTTGATGGCTACACCTTC
.,TRBJ2-2,TRBV7-3,TRBD2,CASSPLAGGFTGELFF,TGTGCCAGCAGCCCACTAGCGGGGGGATTCACCGGGGAGCTGTTTTTT
once,TRBJ2-7,TRBV6-1,.,CASSVLSYEQYF,TGTGCCAGCAGTGTTCTCAGCTACGAGCAGTACTTC
.,TRBJ2-7,TRBV7-9,TRBD1,CASSLAGQGFQGYEQYF,TGTGCCAGCAGCTTGGCTGGACAGGGATTTCAGGGCTACGAGCAGTACTTC
.,TRBJ2-1,TRBV30,TRBD2,CAWSVAGLYNEQFF,TGTGCCTGGAGTGTAGCGGGGCTATACAATGAGCAGTTCTTC
.,TRBJ1-5,TRBV27,.,CASSLSRGAVNQPQHF,TGTGCCAGCAGTTTAAGCCGGGGGGCTGTCAATCAGCCCCAGCATTTT
.,TRBJ1-1,TRBV5-6,.,CASSLKLNTEAFF,TGTGCCAGCAGCTTGAAGCTGAACACTGAAGCTTTCTTT
.,TRBJ2-7,TRBV30,TRBD1,CAWSQGTVSFYEQYF,TGTGCCTGGAGTCAAGGGACAGTCTCGTTCTACGAGCAGTACTTC
.,TRBJ2-1,TRBV6-6,TRBD1,CASIRDRGNEQFF,TGTGCCAGCATCAGAGACAGGGGCAATGAGCAGTTCTTC
.,TRBJ2-1,TRBV27,.,CASSPVVGAYNEQFF,TGTGCCAGCAGTCCTGTCGTCGGGGCCTACAATGAGCAGTTCTTC
.,TRBJ2-1,TRBV11-3,.,CASSLGLTTYNEQFF,TGTGCCAGCAGCTTGGGGCTGACTACCTACAATGAGCAGTTCTTC
once,TRBJ1-5,TRBV6-1,TRBD1,CASGRQGQPQHF,TGTGCCAGCGGGCGACAGGGACAGCCCCAGCATTTT
few,TRBJ1-4,TRBV4-1,.,CASSQVRGGGEKLFF,TGCGCCAGCAGCCAAGTCAGGGGAGGGGGTGAAAAACTGTTTTTT
.,TRBJ1-2,TRBV6-5,.,CASSYLGEAGGYTF,TGTGCCAGCAGTTACCTCGGCGAAGCTGGCGGCTACACCTTC
.,TRBJ1-4,TRBV6-1,.,CASSESQGSVREKLFF,TGTGCCAGCAGTGAATCGCAGGGGTCGGTCCGTGAAAAACTGTTTTTT
few,TRBJ1-6,TRBV5-5,TRBD1,CASTRQGSYNSPLHF,TGTGCCAGCACAAGACAGGGCTCCTATAATTCACCCCTCCACTTT
.,TRBJ1-4,TRBV7-9,TRBD1,CASSRTGGNEKLFF,TGTGCCAGCAGTCGAACAGGGGGGAATGAAAAACTGTTTTTT
.,TRBJ1-4,TRBV5-1,.,CASSLWGANEKLFF,TGCGCCAGCAGCTTGTGGGGGGCGAACGAAAAACTGTTTTTT
.,TRBJ1-1,TRBV6-1,.,CASSEAQYRVYPEAFF,TGTGCCAGCAGTGAAGCGCAGTACAGGGTGTACCCTGAAGCTTTCTTT
once,TRBJ2-3,TRBV5-1,.,CASRDPGPQTQYF,TGCGCCTCCAGGGATCCGGGGCCTCAAACGCAGTATTTT
.,TRBJ1-1,TRBV18,.,CASSSGGLNTEAFF,TGTGCCAGCTCAAGTGGGGGATTAAACACTGAAGCTTTCTTT
.,TRBJ1-1,TRBV5-1,.,CASSEGWYTEAFF,TGCGCCAGCAGCGAGGGCTGGTACACTGAAGCTTTCTTT
.,TRBJ2-3,TRBV7-3,.,CASSPSRDTDTQYF,TGTGCCAGCAGCCCCAGCCGAGACACAGATACGCAGTATTTT
.,TRBJ1-1,TRBV7-2,.,CASSLRSWGTEAFF,TGTGCCAGCAGCCTGCGATCCTGGGGGACTGAAGCTTTCTTT
few,TRBJ1-1,TRBV5-1,.,CASRGGSGNTEAFF,TGCGCCAGCAGGGGCGGGTCAGGGAACACTGAAGCTTTCTTT
.,TRBJ1-5,TRBV6-5,.,CASRTTSVGNQPQHF,TGTGCCAGCAGAACGACATCTGTTGGCAATCAGCCCCAGCATTTT
.,TRBJ2-7,TRBV11-3,TRBD1,CASSRQGYEQYF,TGTGCCAGCAGCCGACAGGGCTACGAGCAGTACTTC
.,TRBJ1-1,TRBV7-9,.,CASSLEADREAFF,TGTGCCAGCAGCTTAGAGGCAGATCGTGAAGCTTTCTTT
.,TRBJ2-5,TRBV5-1,TRBD1,CASSFGDRGGETQYF,TGCGCCAGCAGCTTCGGGGACAGGGGAGGAGAGACCCAGTACTTC
.,TRBJ1-1,TRBV14,.,CASSPLRGRLNTEAFF,TGTGCCAGCAGCCCCCTTAGGGGCAGACTGAACACTGAAGCTTTCTTT
.,TRBJ2-7,TRBV7-9,TRBD1,CASSTSGTGANGEQYF,TGTGCCAGCAGCACCTCCGGGACAGGGGCTAATGGGGAGCAGTACTTC
.,TRBJ1-2,TRBV5-1,.,CASSSDGTYGYTF,TGCGCCAGCAGCTCGGACGGAACGTATGGCTACACCTTC
.,TRBJ1-1,TRBV5-1,.,CASSFTGTGTREAFF,TGCGCCAGCAGTTTTACCGGGACGGGCACAAGAGAAGCTTTCTTT
.,TRBJ2-4,TRBV7-2,TRBD1,CASSSPRGRENIQYF,TGTGCCAGCAGCTCTCCCAGGGGGCGCGAAAACATTCAGTACTTC